The 28 T cell receptor beta chains reported below all come from one sample, sequenced in a study of Tregs in tolerant kidney transplant recipients. The data were produced by immunoSEQ multiplex PCR, yet TCRdb's version contains in-frame clones alone and is incomplete. Of fewer than 80,000 clones in the sample, about 89% are singletons; the top ten hold approximately 0.39%. The sequences come from CD4+ T cells from blood, collected before the transplant. These receptors were taken from a human donor who received a combined kidney and bone marrow transplant.

This chain joins TRBV18 and TRBJ2-3; 12 nucleotides agree with TRBD2. Germline assignment: CDR1 KGHSH and CDR2 LQKENI. This CDR3 is built from 19 residues. V lost 0 bases, J lost 5 bases, and 12 bases stayed unmatched. CDR3 sequence reads: CASSPPTGRLAGVLDTQYF. CDR3 DNA sequence: TGTGCCAGCTCACCACCAACAGGCAGACTAGCGGGAGTTTTAGATACGCAGTATTTT. Filled out from reference TRBV18 and TRBJ2-3, the complete variable domain reads NAGVMQNPRHLVRRRGQEARLRCSPMKGHSHVYWYRQLPEEGLKFMVYLQKENIIDESGMPKERFSAEFPKEGPSILRIQQVVRGDSAAYFCASSPPTGRLAGVLDTQYFGPGTRLTVL.

V is TRBV21-1 and J is TRBJ1-5; the D call of TRBD1 is as the table states it, not checked on the DNA. TRBV21-1 is given as a pseudogene. The CDR3 contains 15 residues. The DNA for the CDR3 is TGTGCCAGCAGCCGACGCGACAGCCTCAATCAGCCCCAGCATTTT. Translation gives CASSRRDSLNQPQHF.

The rearrangement joins TRBV7-2 to TRBJ2-5; a weak D match, TRBD2 (6 bases). V dropped 2 bases and J dropped 4 bases, with 17 bases sitting between them. This CDR3 contains 16 residues. Germline V gene data show CDR1 as SGHTA and CDR2 as FQGNSA. The CDR3 DNA follows: TGTGCCAGCAGCTTACGGCGGCAGGGAGGTCGAGAGACCCAGTACTTC. Translating gives CASSLRRQGGRETQYF.

The chain joins TRBV28 to TRBJ2-7; TRBD2 matches at 9 bases. The CDR3 runs 17 residues. Germline CDR1 reads MDHEN; CDR2 reads SYDVKM. The ends lost 0 bases at V and 2 bases at J; junction bases unmatched: 8. Here the CDR3 reads CASSLWVAGESTYEQYF. The CDR3 bases are TGTGCCAGCAGTTTATGGGTAGCGGGAGAGAGCACCTACGAGCAGTACTTC.

This chain uses TRBV27 with TRBJ2-3; 9 bases align to TRBD2. CDR1 is MNHEY, CDR2 SMNVEV, per germline (reference sequence). The CDR3 loop spans 17 amino acids. Trimming took 5 bases from V and 1 from J; bases not matched to a gene: 10. The CDR3 DNA sequence: TGTGCCAGCAGTCCCTTCGGGACTAGCCCACGCACAGATACGCAGTATTTT. It specifies CASSPFGTSPRTDTQYF.

The chain links TRBV28 to TRBJ2-2; 13 bases agree with TRBD2. The CDR3 totals 18 residues. The V and J ends lost 4 bases and 1 base, in that order; junction bases with no gene match: 6. The germline V gene has CDR1 MDHEN and CDR2 SYDVKM. CDR3 coding DNA: TGTGCCAGCAGTTCCCCCGGACTAGCGGGAGAGAACACCGGGGAGCTGTTTTTT. As protein: CASSSPGLAGENTGELFF.

V is TRBV7-3 and J is TRBJ2-1; 8 bases map to TRBD1. CDR3 length: 15 residues. The germline gives CDR1 SGHTA, CDR2 FQGTGA. With V trimmed by 4 bases and J by 7 bases, 9 bases remained unmatched. In DNA, the CDR3 is TGTGCCAGCAGCTCCGACAGGGGAGATTGGAATGAGCAGTTCTTC. It codes for CASSSDRGDWNEQFF.

On this clone itself: One junction end does not reproduce the germline sequence, and a read error may be involved. This chain connects TRBV7-7 to TRBJ2-3; 8 bases map to TRBD1. Germline V gene data show CDR1 as SSHAT and CDR2 as FNYEAQ (reference sequence). This CDR3 region has 13 residues. CDR3 sequence reads: CASSRDRTDTQYF. The CDR3 DNA reads TGTGCTAGCAGCCGGGACAGGACAGATACGCAGTATTTT.

The count of this clone is one. This chain joins TRBV7-8 and TRBJ2-7; TRBD1 matches 9 bases. Trimming took 4 bases from V and 0 from J; bases not matched to a gene: 13. The CDR3 extends over 18 amino acids. Germline V gene data show CDR1 as SGHVS and CDR2 as FQNEAQ. CDR3 protein: CASSSTGGGYYVSYEQYF. DNA for the CDR3: TGTGCCAGCAGCTCTACAGGGGGCGGGTATTATGTCTCCTACGAGCAGTACTTC.

The chain combines TRBV5-1 with TRBJ1-1; TRBD1 is a possible D gene (6 bases). CDR1 and CDR2 (germline): SGHRS, YFSETQ. The CDR3 extends over 15 amino acids. Deletions cut 4 bases from V and 1 base from J, with 14 bases between. The chain's CDR3 is CASSRNQGTNTEAFF. CDR3 nucleotides: TGCGCCAGCAGCCGTAATCAGGGGACGAACACTGAAGCTTTCTTT. Complete variable domain (other parts from reference TRBV5-1 and TRBJ1-1): KAGVTQTPRYLIKTRGQQVTLSCSPISGHRSVSWYQQTPGQGLQFLFEYFSETQRNKGNFPGRFSGRQFSNSRSEMNVSTLELGDSALYLCASSRNQGTNTEAFFGQGTRLTVV.

The table lists this clone with a count of one. This chain uses TRBV7-8 with TRBJ2-3; the D gene is possibly TRBD2 (6 bases). The V and J ends lost 0 bases and 2 bases respectively, with 12 bases between them. The CDR3 totals 16 residues. Germline V lookup: CDR1 SGHVS, CDR2 FQNEAQ. This CDR3 reads CASSLAPGTVTDTQYF. The CDR3 DNA reads as TGTGCCAGCAGCTTAGCGCCCGGGACTGTCACAGATACGCAGTATTTT.

The V and J genes are TRBV6-1 and TRBJ1-2, with TRBD1 matching 10 bases. V dropped 5 bases and J dropped 12; count of bases not matched to a gene: 3. Germline CDR1 reads MNHNS; CDR2 reads SASEGT. CDR3 length: 11 amino acids. The CDR3 nucleotides are TGTGCCAGCAGTAGGGACAGGGGCCACACCTTC. Translating gives CASSRDRGHTF.

The chain uses TRBV9 and TRBJ1-5, with 7 bases identical to TRBD1. CDR3 length: 15 amino acids. Trimming at V came to 3 bases and at J to 1 base, leaving 4 bases not matched to a gene. Germline V gene data show CDR1 as SGDLS and CDR2 as YYNGEE. For the CDR3, the DNA is TGTGCCAGCAGCGCCAGGGGGTACAGCAATCAGCCCCAGCATTTT. Its translation is CASSARGYSNQPQHF.

The chain is built from TRBV6-5 and TRBJ2-3; tentatively, D is TRBD1 (5 bases). The CDR3 is made up of 12 amino acids. Trimming stripped 7 bases from V and 5 bases from J, with 10 bases between. Germline V gene data show CDR1 as MNHEY and CDR2 as SVGAGI. The CDR3 coding sequence is TGTGCCAGCACCAGAACAGGAGATACGCAGTATTTT. Its translation is CASTRTGDTQYF.

The chain is built from TRBV5-8 and TRBJ2-7, with D possibly matching TRBD2 (5 bases). Germline V gives CDR1 SGHTS, CDR2 YDEGEE. The CDR3 consists of 11 residues. Trimming took off 4 bases at V and 7 bases at J, with 9 bases between the two ends. In nucleotides, the CDR3 is TGTGCCAGCAGCCTAGCTAGGGAGCAGTACTTC. It translates to CASSLAREQYF.

The chain couples TRBV28 to TRBJ1-4; TRBD1 matches at 10 bases. The trim removed 1 base at V and 3 bases at J, leaving 8 bases unmatched. Germline assignment: CDR1 MDHEN and CDR2 SYDVKM. This CDR3 contains 18 residues. CDR3 nucleotides: TGTGCCAGCAGTTTATACGGGACAGGGGTTGTGGCTAATGAAAAACTGTTTTTT. Its protein is CASSLYGTGVVANEKLFF. Based on the CDR3 plus reference TRBV28 and TRBJ1-4, the full variable domain is DVKVTQSSRYLVKRTGEKVFLECVQDMDHENMFWYRQDPGLGLRLIYFSYDVKMKEKGDIPEGYSVSREKKERFSLILESASTNQTSMYLCASSLYGTGVVANEKLFFGSGTQLSVL.

This clone has a handful of counts. The rearrangement joins TRBV28 to TRBJ2-2, with D perhaps TRBD2 (5 bases). This CDR3 region has 14 residues. The germline V gene encodes CDR1 MDHEN and CDR2 SYDVKM. The V gene lost 2 bases and the J gene lost 4 bases, with 8 bases spanning the gap. The CDR3 sequence is CASSLAAGTGELFF. Here the CDR3 DNA reads TGTGCCAGCAGTTTAGCGGCGGGCACCGGGGAGCTGTTTTTT.

This clone was observed once. The CDR3 reads CASSGMDQRDRNTIYF. The CDR3 nucleotides are TGTGCCAGCAGTGGCATGGACCAGAGGGATCGAAACACCATATATTTT. This rearrangement joins TRBV2 to TRBJ1-3; D is unresolved. This CDR3 spans 16 amino acids. Trimming shortened V by 4 bases and J by 5 bases, and 18 bases separated the two germline ends. Germline V gives CDR1 SNHLY, CDR2 FYNNEI. Looking up the rest from reference TRBV2 and TRBJ1-3 gives the full variable domain: EPEVTQTPSHQVTQMGQEVILRCVPISNHLYFYWYRQILGQKVEFLVSFYNNEISEKSEIFDDQFSVERPDGSNFTLKIRSTKLEDSAMYFCASSGMDQRDRNTIYFGEGSWLTVV.

J is TRBJ2-1 and V is TRBV2; D might be TRBD1 (5 bases). This CDR3 spans 12 amino acids. V was cut by 5 bases and J by 5 bases, with 7 bases left in between. Germline-derived CDR1 and CDR2 are SNHLY and FYNNEI. For the CDR3, the DNA is TGTGCCAGCAGTCCGGACAACAATGAGCAGTTCTTC. As protein: CASSPDNNEQFF. Based on the CDR3 plus reference TRBV2 and TRBJ2-1, the full variable domain is EPEVTQTPSHQVTQMGQEVILRCVPISNHLYFYWYRQILGQKVEFLVSFYNNEISEKSEIFDDQFSVERPDGSNFTLKIRSTKLEDSAMYFCASSPDNNEQFFGPGTRLTVL.

The chain uses TRBV28 and TRBJ2-1; TRBD2 aligns across 11 bases. This CDR3 is 17 amino acids long. CDR1 and CDR2 (germline): MDHEN, SYDVKM. The V and J ends lost 0 bases and 4 bases, in that order; junction bases with no gene match: 5. For the CDR3, the DNA is TGTGCCAGCAGTTTATGGTCCCTAGCGGGAGGTTACAATGAGCAGTTCTTC. Its protein is CASSLWSLAGGYNEQFF.

The chain links TRBV6-6 to TRBJ2-7; 7 nucleotides agree with TRBD2. The CDR3 loop spans 14 amino acids. Losses at the gene ends were 6 bases for V and 0 bases for J; bases not matched to a gene: 5. The germline gives CDR1 MNHNY, CDR2 SVGAGI (reference sequence). The chain's CDR3 is CASSGRMSSYEQYF. CDR3 nucleotide sequence: TGTGCCAGCAGCGGGAGGATGAGCTCCTACGAGCAGTACTTC.

The chain recombines TRBV9 with TRBJ2-5, with D possibly TRBD2 on 7 matching bases. Trimming took 0 bases from V and 4 from J, leaving 16 bases between them. Germline CDR1 reads SGDLS; CDR2 reads YYNGEE. The CDR3 runs 16 residues. In DNA, the CDR3 is TGTGCCAGCAGCGTAGAAAGGGCCGGGGGGCGAGAGACCCAGTACTTC. Its translation: CASSVERAGGRETQYF.

The chain has TRBV15 and TRBJ2-7; 8 bases fit TRBD1. The CDR3 runs 17 residues. J gave up 1 base and V 1 base, and 9 bases lay outside the gene matches. CDR1 is LNHNV, CDR2 YYDKDF, per germline (reference sequence). The CDR3 DNA follows: TGTGCCACCAGCAGAGGGACAGGGCTCCCACCTTCCTACGAGCAGTACTTC. Translated: CATSRGTGLPPSYEQYF.

This chain joins TRBV27 and TRBJ2-7; 9 bases agree with TRBD1. CDR1 is MNHEY, CDR2 SMNVEV, per germline (reference sequence). Losses at the gene ends were 0 bases for V and 2 bases for J; bases not matched to a gene: 2. The CDR3 sequence is 15 residues long. The CDR3 DNA follows: TGTGCCAGCAGTTTATCCGGGACAGGGCCCTACGAGCAGTACTTC. It yields the protein CASSLSGTGPYEQYF.

The rearrangement joins TRBV7-8 to TRBJ1-1; maybe TRBD1 (5 bases). The germline gives CDR1 SGHVS, CDR2 FQNEAQ. CDR3 size: 14 residues. V was pared by 4 bases and J by 1 base, with 10 bases between. The DNA for the CDR3 is TGTGCCAGCAGCTATGGACATCCGAACACTGAAGCTTTCTTT. Protein sequence: CASSYGHPNTEAFF. Complete variable domain (other parts from reference TRBV7-8 and TRBJ1-1): GAGVSQSPRYKVAKRGQDVALRCDPISGHVSLFWYQQALGQGPEFLTYFQNEAQLDKSGLPSDRFFAERPEGSVSTLKIQRTQQEDSAVYLCASSYGHPNTEAFFGQGTRLTVV.

This chain links TRBV29-1 with TRBJ1-1, with D possibly matching TRBD1 (6 bases). Germline V gene lookup returns CDR1 SQVTM and CDR2 ANQGSEA. CDR3 length: 15 amino acids. The V end lost 5 bases, the J end lost 1 base, and 17 bases lay between the germline ends. For the CDR3, the DNA is TGCAGCGTTTCCCTCCTCGGGGGGGCGAACACTGAAGCTTTCTTT. Translated: CSVSLLGGANTEAFF.

This clone was counted once. The chain has TRBV7-2 and TRBJ2-7, with TRBD2 matching over 10 bases. Germline V gives CDR1 SGHTA, CDR2 FQGNSA. V was pared by 5 bases and J by 4 bases, with 8 bases of the junction left unmatched. CDR3 length equals 15 residues. The CDR3 reads CASSPLAGVSYEQYF. The CDR3 DNA is TGTGCCAGCAGCCCTCTAGCGGGAGTTTCTTACGAGCAGTACTTC.

This clone was recorded a few times. CDR3 region: CASRHQGAPSTDTQYF. In DNA form, the CDR3 reads TGTGCCAGCAGGCATCAGGGGGCCCCTAGCACAGATACGCAGTATTTT. The V call is TRBV5-4, the J call TRBJ2-3; 8 bases line up with TRBD1. CDR3 size: 16 residues. Germline CDR1 is SGHNT and CDR2 is YYREEE (reference sequence). Trimming removed 5 bases from V and 0 bases from J; junction bases left unmatched: 8.